This TCR beta chain emerged from a study of T cells in Graves' hyperthyroidism and ophthalmopathy. RNA transcripts gave rise to amplified TCR beta CDR3 regions. The TCR CDR3 was amplified in a first-round RT-PCR using the HTBI primer set. TCRdb ran MiXCR on the multiplex PCR reads and lists one entry per CDR3 protein. This repertoire shows a few hundred thousand distinct CDR3 sequences, more than 15% found once; its top ten account for 2.5% to 4%. Ophthalmopathy cases met thresholds of Clinical Activity Score at least 3, NOSPECS grade at least 4 and duration under 3 months. Diagnoses rested on clinical symptoms, serum thyroxine and TRAb, thyroid ultrasound and orbital computed tomography. This clonotype has at least ten counts. No antigen is known for it. The study, taken as a whole, reports: Researchers found most expanded thyroid clonotypes above 0.001 in blood as well. The model made its ophthalmopathy prediction, and onset followed a median approximately six months later.

Source material: blood. This TCR was recovered from a woman aged 40 to 49 with Graves' ophthalmopathy.

CDR3 nucleotides: TGTGCCAGCAGTGCCCTAGCCGCAACTAGCACAGATACGCAGTATTTT. This sequence encodes CASSALAATSTDTQYF. The chain uses TRBV6-1 and TRBJ2-3; tentative D call: TRBD2 (5 bases). CDR3 length equals 16 residues. In germline, CDR1 is MNHNS, CDR2 SASEGT. Trimming left V 4 bases short and J 0 bases short, with 14 bases between.